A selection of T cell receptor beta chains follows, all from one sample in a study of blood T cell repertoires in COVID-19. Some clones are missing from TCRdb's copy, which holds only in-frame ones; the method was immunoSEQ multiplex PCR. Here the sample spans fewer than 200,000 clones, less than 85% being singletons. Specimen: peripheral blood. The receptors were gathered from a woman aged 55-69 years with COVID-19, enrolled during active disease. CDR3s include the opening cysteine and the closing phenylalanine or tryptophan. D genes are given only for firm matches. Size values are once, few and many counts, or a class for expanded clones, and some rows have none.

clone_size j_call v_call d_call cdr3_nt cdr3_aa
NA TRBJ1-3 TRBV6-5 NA TGTGCCAGCTCTAAAGGGGCAGGGGCTGGAAACACCATATATTTT CASSKGAGAGNTIYF
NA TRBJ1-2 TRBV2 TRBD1 TGTGCCAGAACAGGGGGCTCAGGAGGCTACACCTTC CARTGGSGGYTF
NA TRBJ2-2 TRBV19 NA TGTGCCAGTAGTATGCTAGCGAACACCGGGGAGCTGTTTTTT CASSMLANTGELFF
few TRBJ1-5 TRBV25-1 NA TGTGCCAGCAGTGAAGGGGGCGTCCCCAATCAGCCCCAGCATTTT CASSEGGVPNQPQHF
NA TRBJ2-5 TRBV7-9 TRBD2 TGTGCCAGCAGATCTACTAGCGGGAGAGGTGAGACCCAGTACTTC CASRSTSGRGETQYF
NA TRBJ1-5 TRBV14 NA TGTGCCAGCAGAAAGGAGGGGCCTCCCCGACATCAGCCCCAGCATTTT CASRKEGPPRHQPQHF
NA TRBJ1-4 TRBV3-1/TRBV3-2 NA TGTGCCAGCAGCCATGGGCAGGGGAACGAAAAACTGTTTTTT CASSHGQGNEKLFF
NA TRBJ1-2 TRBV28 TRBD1 TGTGCCAGCAGTCTCCTAAGGGACAGGGGTGACTATGGCTACACCTTC CASSLLRDRGDYGYTF
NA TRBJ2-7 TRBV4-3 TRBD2 TGCGCCAGCAGCCAAGATCGAACTAGCGGGAGGAGGGAGCAGTACTTC CASSQDRTSGRREQYF
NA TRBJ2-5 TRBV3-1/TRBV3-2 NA TGTGCCAGCAGCCAATCTTTAAGAGCGGGCCTCCAAGAGACCCAGTACTTC CASSQSLRAGLQETQYF
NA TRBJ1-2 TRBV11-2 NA TGTGCCAGCAGCGTACAGGGTTCCTATGGCTACACCTTC CASSVQGSYGYTF
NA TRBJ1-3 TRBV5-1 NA TGCGCCAGCAGCTTAGCTGCTTCTGGAAACACCATATATTTT CASSLAASGNTIYF
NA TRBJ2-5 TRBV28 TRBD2 TGTGCCAGCAGTTCAACTAGCGGAGTAAGGGGAGAGACCCAGTACTTC CASSSTSGVRGETQYF
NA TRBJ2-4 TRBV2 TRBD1 TGTGCCAGCAGTTTGGGATTACCGGGACAGGGATACGGCAAAAACATTCAGTACTTC CASSLGLPGQGYGKNIQYF
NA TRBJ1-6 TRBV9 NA TGTGCCAGCAGCGTAGGCGCGGATAAAAATTCACCCCTCCACTTT CASSVGADKNSPLHF
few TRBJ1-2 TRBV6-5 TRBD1 TGTGCCAGCAGTTTCCGACAGGGCGGTGGCTACACCTTC CASSFRQGGGYTF